This T cell receptor beta chain was identified during a study of T cells in Graves' hyperthyroidism and ophthalmopathy. The CDR3 is 14 residues long. V was trimmed by 6 bases and J by 4 bases, leaving 15 bases between them. Researchers took RNA transcripts and amplified the TCR beta CDR3 regions from them. In the first-round RT-PCR of the TCR CDR3, the HTBI primer set was used. TCRdb independently ran MiXCR on the multiplex PCR reads; one entry per CDR3 protein. The sample has about 350,000 distinct CDR3 sequences, about a sixth seen once. The diagnoses drew upon clinical symptoms, serum thyroxine and TRAb, thyroid ultrasound and orbital computed tomography.

Input material: blood. The receptor comes from a woman between 40 and 55 years old with Graves' ophthalmopathy. This chain links TRBV12-3 or TRBV12-4 with TRBJ1-1; D is perhaps TRBD1 (6 bases). This chain's CDR3 is CASSQGGGGTEAFF. For the CDR3, the DNA is TGTGCCAGCAGCCAAGGGGGGGGTGGCACTGAAGCTTTCTTT.